This entry lists 14 T cell receptor beta chains sequenced from one sample in a study of T cell repertoires in cytomegalovirus infection. No antigens are known for them. TCRdb recomputed calls from the reads with MiXCR, one row per CDR3 protein. The table includes about 740,000 distinct CDR3 sequences, around 31% detected once. The source material was cultured PBMCs, sampled from culture after CMV antigen stimulation. These receptor sequences come from a human donor in good health (CMV status not recorded). Some clones in this sample may be carry-over from other donors' samples.

This clonotype came up a few times. The rearrangement links TRBV10-3 to TRBJ1-2; D gene uncertain. Trimming took 4 bases from V and 4 from J, leaving 13 bases between them. This CDR3 region has 14 residues. Germline values: CDR1 ENHRY, CDR2 SYGVKD. The CDR3 DNA reads as TGTGCCATCAGTGCAGGAGAGAGAGGCTATGGCTACACCTTC. As protein: CAISAGERGYGYTF.

The table lists this clonotype with a few counts. The V gene is TRBV7-9, the J gene TRBJ2-4; the D gene is possibly TRBD1 (7 bases). The V gene's germline CDR1 is SEHNR and CDR2 FQNEAQ (reference sequence). V was pared by 5 bases and J by 3 bases, with 14 bases between. This CDR3 is 15 amino acids long. The CDR3 loop is CASSPPGDSKNIQYF. CDR3 in DNA: TGTGCCAGCAGCCCCCCGGGGGACAGCAAAAACATTCAGTACTTC.

Ten or more counts support this clonotype. The chain combines TRBV7-8 with TRBJ2-3, with 12 bases lining up with TRBD2. Germline CDR1 SGHVS, CDR2 FQNEAQ. Trimming at V came to 5 bases and at J to 1 base, leaving 4 bases not matched to a gene. This CDR3 has 16 residues. CDR3 residues: CASSKTSGRGTDTQYF. CDR3 bases: TGTGCCAGCAGCAAGACTAGCGGGAGAGGCACAGATACGCAGTATTTT.

V gene TRBV24-1 combines with J gene TRBJ2-1; perhaps TRBD2 as D (5 bases). V was cut by 4 bases and J by 8 bases, with 23 bases left in between. The germline gives CDR1 KGHDR, CDR2 SFDVKD. The CDR3 totals 17 residues. CDR3 nucleotide sequence: TGTGCCACCAGTGACCCCATATTCTATCGTTCGAGGGATGAGCAGTTCTTC. It yields the protein CATSDPIFYRSRDEQFF.

This clonotype appeared a few times. CDR3 nucleotides: TGTGCCAGCAGTGTCCGGGACAGGGAAGCTTTCTTT. Protein product: CASSVRDREAFF. The chain combines TRBV25-1 with TRBJ1-1; TRBD1 matches 8 bases. CDR1 MGHDK and CDR2 SYGVNS come from the germline V gene. With V trimmed by 4 bases and J by 8 bases, 3 bases remained unmatched. The length of the CDR3 is 12 residues.

Turning to this clonotype: The missing conserved phenylalanine or tryptophan at the end of this CDR3 makes a read error likely. The limits of the CDR3 on the DNA are not certain, so only TCRdb's listed CDR3 is given. V gene TRBV6-1 combines with J gene TRBJ2-1; whether TRBD2, the table's D call, matches the DNA was not checked. Per the germline V gene, CDR1 is MNHNS and CDR2 is SASEGT. The length of the CDR3 is 15 amino acids, counting both ends. The CDR3 loop is CASSEAGMVNGWVDV.

The table lists this clonotype with a few counts. The J gene is TRBJ1-2, the V gene TRBV12-3 or TRBV12-4; D gene uncertain. Trimming left V 6 bases short and J 8 bases short, with 13 bases between. The CDR3 length is 12 residues. The CDR3 nucleotides are TGTGCCAGCAGGCCCTCGGGGAAAGGCTACACCTTC. Its protein product is CASRPSGKGYTF.

The rearrangement links TRBV7-2 to TRBJ2-5; possibly TRBD2 for D (6 bases). This CDR3 is built from 16 residues. Trimming took 6 bases from V and 0 from J, leaving 17 bases between them. Germline CDR1 reads SGHTA; CDR2 reads FQGNSA. The CDR3 DNA is TGTGCCAGCAGTTGGGGTGCTAGCGTGTACCAAGAGACCCAGTACTTC. Amino acid sequence: CASSWGASVYQETQYF.

This chain joins TRBV2 and TRBJ1-4, with D hard to call. The CDR3 is 14 residues long. Trimming took 5 bases from V and 8 from J, leaving 15 bases between them. CDR1 SNHLY and CDR2 FYNNEI come from the germline V gene. CDR3 bases: TGTGCCAGCAGTTTAGGACTGGTTCGCGAAAAACTGTTTTTT. Its protein is CASSLGLVREKLFF. The variable domain in full, completed from reference TRBV2 and TRBJ1-4, reads EPEVTQTPSHQVTQMGQEVILRCVPISNHLYFYWYRQILGQKVEFLVSFYNNEISEKSEIFDDQFSVERPDGSNFTLKIRSTKLEDSAMYFCASSLGLVREKLFFGSGTQLSVL.

The table lists this clonotype with a few counts. V is TRBV25-1 and J is TRBJ2-3, with no clear D. The CDR3 covers 12 residues. Germline lookup yields CDR1 MGHDK and CDR2 SYGVNS. V was cut by 2 bases and J by 5 bases, with 5 bases left in between. The chain's CDR3 is CASSEGQDTQYF. CDR3 sequence (DNA): TGTGCCAGCAGTGAAGGGCAAGATACGCAGTATTTT.

This clonotype was observed a few times. The chain is built from TRBV6-2 or TRBV6-3 and TRBJ1-2, with unresolved D. CDR1 is MNHEY, CDR2 SVGEGT, per germline. This CDR3 spans 13 amino acids. V lost 7 bases to trimming and J lost 5 bases, with 14 bases between them. The CDR3 protein is CASTYSSGYGYTF. The CDR3 coding sequence is TGTGCCAGCACCTACTCCTCGGGGTATGGCTACACCTTC.

This clonotype has more than one count but fewer than ten. The rearrangement links TRBV12-3 or TRBV12-4 to TRBJ1-2, with D possibly being TRBD1 (5 bases). The length of the CDR3 is 13 residues. Trimming removed 6 bases from V and 1 base from J, with 9 bases in between. The CDR3 loop is CASSPGINYGYTF. CDR3 DNA: TGTGCCAGCAGCCCAGGGATTAACTATGGCTACACCTTC.

The rearrangement links TRBV28 to TRBJ2-7; tentative D call: TRBD1 (5 bases). The CDR3 has 14 residues. V lost 3 bases and J 2 bases, leaving 11 bases between the germline ends. Germline V CDR1 and CDR2: MDHEN, SYDVKM. CDR3 nucleotide sequence: TGTGCCAGCAGTTTGGGGCCCTTGCCCTACGAGCAGTACTTC. This translates into CASSLGPLPYEQYF.

The rearrangement links TRBV6-2 or TRBV6-3 to TRBJ1-1, with D hard to call. From germline, CDR1 is MNHEY and CDR2 SVGEGT. The length of the CDR3 is 15 residues. V lost 0 bases and J 8 bases, leaving 16 bases between the germline ends. In nucleotides, the CDR3 is TGTGCCAGCAGTTACTCGGTCCAGTTTGCCCAGGAAGCTTTCTTT. This sequence encodes CASSYSVQFAQEAFF.